This T cell receptor beta chain appears in the sequencing data of a study of blood T cell repertoires in COVID-19. Looking at the study overall: The samples span acute and convalescent COVID-19 from the United States, Italy and Spain. T cells, B-cell-depleted T cells, or PBMCs supplied cDNA or gDNA.

While infection was still active, Seattle patients were enrolled and then followed longitudinally. As originally analysed: Researchers report that nucleated cell counts were estimated from reference gene primer amplification. Using immunoSEQ multiplex PCR, the repertoire was profiled, and TCRdb retains in-frame clones only, with some absent. The DNA gave D and trimming, while V, J and clone size come from that table. The data contain roughly 150,000 clones, approximately 92% of them singletons. The CDR3 covers 17 residues. Trimming at V came to 3 bases and at J to 4 bases, leaving 12 bases not matched to a gene. The germline gives CDR1 MGHRA, CDR2 YSYEKL.

This TCR derives from a man aged 18-30 years with COVID-19, enrolled during active disease. The sequenced sample was peripheral blood. This chain uses TRBV4-1 with TRBJ1-5; 7 bases agree with TRBD1. The CDR3 DNA sequence: TGCGCCAGCAGCCATCCTCCCACGGGACAGCTTAATCAGCCCCAGCATTTT. Translating gives CASSHPPTGQLNQPQHF.